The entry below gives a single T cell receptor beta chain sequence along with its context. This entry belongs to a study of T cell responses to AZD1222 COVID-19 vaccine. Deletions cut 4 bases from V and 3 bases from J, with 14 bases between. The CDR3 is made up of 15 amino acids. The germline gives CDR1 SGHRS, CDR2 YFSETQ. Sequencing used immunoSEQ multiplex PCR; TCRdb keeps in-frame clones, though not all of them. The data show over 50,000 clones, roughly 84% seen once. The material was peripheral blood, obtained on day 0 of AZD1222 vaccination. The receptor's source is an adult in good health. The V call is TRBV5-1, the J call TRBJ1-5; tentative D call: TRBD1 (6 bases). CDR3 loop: CASSIGQPPNQPQHF. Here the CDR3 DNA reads TGCGCCAGCAGCATAGGACAGCCACCCAATCAGCCCCAGCATTTT. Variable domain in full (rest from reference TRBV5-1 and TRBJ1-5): KAGVTQTPRYLIKTRGQQVTLSCSPISGHRSVSWYQQTPGQGLQFLFEYFSETQRNKGNFPGRFSGRQFSNSRSEMNVSTLELGDSALYLCASSIGQPPNQPQHFGDGTRLSIL.